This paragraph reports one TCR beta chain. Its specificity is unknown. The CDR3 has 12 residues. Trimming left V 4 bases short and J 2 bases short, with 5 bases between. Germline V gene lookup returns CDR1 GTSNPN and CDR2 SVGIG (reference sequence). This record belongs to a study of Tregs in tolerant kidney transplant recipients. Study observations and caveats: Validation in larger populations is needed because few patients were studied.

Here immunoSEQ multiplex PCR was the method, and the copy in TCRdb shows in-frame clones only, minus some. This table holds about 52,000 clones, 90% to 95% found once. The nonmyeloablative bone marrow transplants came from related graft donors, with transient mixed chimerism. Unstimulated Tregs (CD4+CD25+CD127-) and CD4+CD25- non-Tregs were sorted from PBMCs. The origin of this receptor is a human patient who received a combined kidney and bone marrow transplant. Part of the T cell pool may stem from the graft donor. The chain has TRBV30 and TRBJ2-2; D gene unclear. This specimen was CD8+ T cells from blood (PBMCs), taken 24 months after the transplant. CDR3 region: CAWNRNTGELFF. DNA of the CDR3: TGTGCCTGGAACAGAAACACCGGGGAGCTGTTTTTT.